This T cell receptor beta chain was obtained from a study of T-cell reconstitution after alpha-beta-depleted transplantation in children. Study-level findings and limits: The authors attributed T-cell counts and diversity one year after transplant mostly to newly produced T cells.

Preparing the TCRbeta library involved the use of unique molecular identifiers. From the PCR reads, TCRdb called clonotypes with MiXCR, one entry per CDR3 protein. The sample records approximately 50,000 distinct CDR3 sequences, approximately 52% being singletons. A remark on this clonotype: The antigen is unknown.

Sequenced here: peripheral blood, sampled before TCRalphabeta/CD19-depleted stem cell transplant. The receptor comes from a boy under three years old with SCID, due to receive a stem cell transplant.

CDR3 sequence reads: CASSHTPYEQYF. CDR3 bases: TGTGCCAGCAGTCATACCCCCTACGAGCAGTACTTC. The chain has TRBV7-6 and TRBJ2-7; D gene unclear. The ends were cut back, 6 bases at V and 2 bases at J, with 8 bases in the middle. Per the germline V gene, CDR1 is SGHVS and CDR2 is FNYEAQ. The CDR3 totals 12 residues.